This TCR delta chain emerged from a study of γδ T cells in repeated Plasmodium falciparum infection. Study-wide context: Age- and gender-matched Australian children served as comparison for malaria-exposed Malian children. Over about 640 days, donors received four mosquito-bite P. falciparum NF54 infections. Study-level points and caveats: Repeated controlled infections reportedly drove waves of new clonotype selection in Vdelta2-negative, mostly Vdelta1+, gammadelta repertoires. Malian children's Vdelta2-negative repertoires appeared more expanded and less diverse than Australians'.

In regard to this clone: Its antigen is currently unknown. TCRdb's entry gives the protein of a much larger clone, which mismatches this DNA's translation at residue 17, likely from a read error; the protein reported here is translated from the DNA.

TCRdb called clones from the multiplex PCR reads again using CATT. This sample has about 57,000 delta-chain clones; around 1.8% occur once, and the top ten carry roughly 15%. Germline V gene sequence: CDR1 TSWWSYY, CDR2 QGS. The CDR3 length is 21 residues. Bulk repertoires came from Vgamma9/Vdelta2+ or Vdelta2-negative gammadelta T cells flow-sorted from PBMC. The chain couples TRDV1 to TRDJ1; 7 bases map to TRDD3. The sample was gamma-delta T cells from blood. The source is a pool of human donors (malaria-infected and uninfected, not separated). This CDR3 is CALGEFFRGDNGGLYTGKLIF. CDR3 in DNA: TGTGCTCTTGGGGAATTTTTTCGTGGCGATAATGGGGGACTGTACACCGGTAAACTCATCTTT.